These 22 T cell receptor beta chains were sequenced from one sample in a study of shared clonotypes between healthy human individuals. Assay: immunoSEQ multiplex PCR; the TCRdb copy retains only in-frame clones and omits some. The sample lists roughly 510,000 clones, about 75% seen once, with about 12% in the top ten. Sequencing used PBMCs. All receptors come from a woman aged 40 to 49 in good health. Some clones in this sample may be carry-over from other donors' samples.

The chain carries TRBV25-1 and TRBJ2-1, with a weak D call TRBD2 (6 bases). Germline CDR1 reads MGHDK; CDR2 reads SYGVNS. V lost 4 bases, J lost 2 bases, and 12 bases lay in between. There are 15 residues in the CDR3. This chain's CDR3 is CASSGLERTYNEQFF. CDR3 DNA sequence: TGTGCCAGCAGTGGACTAGAGCGCACCTACAATGAGCAGTTCTTC. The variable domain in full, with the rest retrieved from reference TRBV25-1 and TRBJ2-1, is EADIYQTPRYLVIGTGKKITLECSQTMGHDKMYWYQQDPGMELHLIHYSYGVNSTEKGDLSSESTVSRIRTEHFPLTLESARPSHTSQYLCASSGLERTYNEQFFGPGTRLTVL.

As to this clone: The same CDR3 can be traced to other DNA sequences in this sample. CDR3 region: CSVGQGNTEAFF. CDR3 DNA: TGCAGCGTTGGACAGGGAAACACTGAAGCTTTCTTT. The V and J genes are TRBV29-1 and TRBJ1-1; 7 positions match TRBD1. The germline gives CDR1 SQVTM, CDR2 ANQGSEA. The CDR3 sequence is 12 residues long. V was pared by 4 bases and J by 2 bases, with 1 base of the junction left unmatched. Together with reference TRBV29-1 and TRBJ1-1, the CDR3 gives the full variable domain: SAVISQKPSRDICQRGTSLTIQCQVDSQVTMMFWYRQQPGQSLTLIATANQGSEATYESGFVIDKFPISRPNLTFSTLTVSNMSPEDSSIYLCSVGQGNTEAFFGQGTRLTVV.

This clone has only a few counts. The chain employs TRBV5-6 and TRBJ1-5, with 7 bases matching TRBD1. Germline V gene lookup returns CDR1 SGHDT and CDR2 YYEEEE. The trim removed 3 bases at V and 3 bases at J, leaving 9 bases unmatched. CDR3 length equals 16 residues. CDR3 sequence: CASSYTGTAYNQPQHF. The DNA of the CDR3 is TGTGCCAGCAGCTATACCGGGACAGCCTACAATCAGCCCCAGCATTTT.

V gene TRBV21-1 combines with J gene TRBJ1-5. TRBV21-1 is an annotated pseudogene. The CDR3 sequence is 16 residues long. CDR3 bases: TGTGCCAGCAGCAACGGTGGGGATCGGAGCAATCAGCCCCAGCATTTT. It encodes CASSNGGDRSNQPQHF.

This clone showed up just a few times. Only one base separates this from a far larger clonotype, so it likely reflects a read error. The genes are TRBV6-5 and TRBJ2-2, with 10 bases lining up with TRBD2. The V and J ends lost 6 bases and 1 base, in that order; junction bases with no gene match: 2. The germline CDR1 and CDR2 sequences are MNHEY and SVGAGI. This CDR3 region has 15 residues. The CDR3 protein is CASSRTSGNTGELFF. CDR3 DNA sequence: TGTGCCAGCAGCCGGACTAGCGGGAACACCGGGGAGCTGTTTTTT.

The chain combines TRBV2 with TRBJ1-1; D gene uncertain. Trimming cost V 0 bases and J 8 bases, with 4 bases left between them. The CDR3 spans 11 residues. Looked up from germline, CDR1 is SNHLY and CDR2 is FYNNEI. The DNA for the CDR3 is TGTGCCAGCAGTGAAGCGCGCGAAGCTTTCTTT. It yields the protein CASSEAREAFF.

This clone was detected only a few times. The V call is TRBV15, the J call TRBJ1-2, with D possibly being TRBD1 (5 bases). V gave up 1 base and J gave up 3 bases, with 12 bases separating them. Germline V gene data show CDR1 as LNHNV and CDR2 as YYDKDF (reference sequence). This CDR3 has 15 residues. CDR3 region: CATSRVGGNDYGYTF. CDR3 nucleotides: TGTGCCACCAGCAGAGTCGGGGGGAATGACTATGGCTACACCTTC.

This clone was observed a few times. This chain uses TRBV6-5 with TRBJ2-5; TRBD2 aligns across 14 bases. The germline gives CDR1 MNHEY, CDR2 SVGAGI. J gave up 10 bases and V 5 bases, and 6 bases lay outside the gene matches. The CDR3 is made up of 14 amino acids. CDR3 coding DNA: TGTGCCAGCAGTCCCGGGACTAGCGGGAGAGGCCAGTACTTC. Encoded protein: CASSPGTSGRGQYF.

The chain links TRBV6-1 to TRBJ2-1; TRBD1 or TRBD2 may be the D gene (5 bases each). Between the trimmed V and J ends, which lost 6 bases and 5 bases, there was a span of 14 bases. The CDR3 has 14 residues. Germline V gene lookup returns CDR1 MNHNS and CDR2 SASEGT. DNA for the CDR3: TGTGCCAGCAGGCTGACCGGGACCAACAATGAGCAGTTCTTC. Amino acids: CASRLTGTNNEQFF.

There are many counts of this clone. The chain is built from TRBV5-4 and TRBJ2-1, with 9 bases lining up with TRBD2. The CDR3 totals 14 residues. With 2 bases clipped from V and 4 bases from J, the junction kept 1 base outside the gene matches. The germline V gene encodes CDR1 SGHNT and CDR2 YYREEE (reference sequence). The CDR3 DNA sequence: TGTGCCAGCAGCTTTAGCGGGAGATACAATGAGCAGTTCTTC. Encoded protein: CASSFSGRYNEQFF.

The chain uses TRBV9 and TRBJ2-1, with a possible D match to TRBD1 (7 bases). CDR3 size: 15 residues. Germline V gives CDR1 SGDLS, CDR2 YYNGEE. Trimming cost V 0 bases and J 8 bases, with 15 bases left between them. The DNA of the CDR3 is TGTGCCAGCAGCGTAGAGCCCAGGGGGGTAGATGAGCAGTTCTTC. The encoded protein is CASSVEPRGVDEQFF.

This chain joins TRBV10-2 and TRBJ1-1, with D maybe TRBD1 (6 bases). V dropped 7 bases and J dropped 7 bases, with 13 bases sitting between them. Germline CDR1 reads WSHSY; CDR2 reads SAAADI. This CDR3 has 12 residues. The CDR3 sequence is CASKFEQGEAFF. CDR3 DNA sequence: TGCGCCAGCAAGTTCGAACAGGGTGAAGCTTTCTTT.

The CDR3 reads CASSLGQNTDTQYF. The CDR3 coding sequence is TGTGCCAGCAGCTTGGGTCAGAACACAGATACGCAGTATTTT. The chain joins TRBV5-5 to TRBJ2-3; D remains unclear. The CDR3 runs 14 residues. Germline CDR1 SGHKS, CDR2 YYEKEE (reference sequence). V was pared by 0 bases and J by 2 bases, with 7 bases between.

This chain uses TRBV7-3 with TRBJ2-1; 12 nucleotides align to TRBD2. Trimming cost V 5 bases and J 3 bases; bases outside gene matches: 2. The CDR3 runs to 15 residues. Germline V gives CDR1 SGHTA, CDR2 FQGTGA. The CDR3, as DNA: TGTGCCAGCAGCCCGACTAGCGGGGGCTACAATGAGCAGTTCTTC. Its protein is CASSPTSGGYNEQFF.

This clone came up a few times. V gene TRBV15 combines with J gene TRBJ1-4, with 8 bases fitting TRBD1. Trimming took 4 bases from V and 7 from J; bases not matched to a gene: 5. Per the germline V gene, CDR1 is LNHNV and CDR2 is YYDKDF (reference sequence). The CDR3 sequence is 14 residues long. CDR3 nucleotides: TGTGCCACCAGCATCGACAGGGGCGGTGAAAAACTGTTTTTT. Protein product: CATSIDRGGEKLFF.

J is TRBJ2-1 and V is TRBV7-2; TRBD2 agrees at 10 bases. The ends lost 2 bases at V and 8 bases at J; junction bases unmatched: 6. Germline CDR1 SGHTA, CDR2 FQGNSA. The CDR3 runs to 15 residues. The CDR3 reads CASSLRLAGGDEQFF. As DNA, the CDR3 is TGTGCCAGCAGCTTAAGACTAGCGGGTGGGGATGAGCAGTTCTTC.

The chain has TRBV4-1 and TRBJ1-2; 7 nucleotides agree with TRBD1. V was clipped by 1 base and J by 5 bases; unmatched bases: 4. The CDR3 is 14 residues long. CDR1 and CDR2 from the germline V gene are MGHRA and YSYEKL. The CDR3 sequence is CASSQGTGSYGYTF. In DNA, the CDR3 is TGCGCCAGCAGCCAAGGGACAGGCAGTTATGGCTACACCTTC.

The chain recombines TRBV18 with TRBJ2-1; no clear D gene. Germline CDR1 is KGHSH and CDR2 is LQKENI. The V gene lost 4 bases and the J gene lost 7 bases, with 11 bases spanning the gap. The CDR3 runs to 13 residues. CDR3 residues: CASSQSMGNEQFF. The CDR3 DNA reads TGTGCCAGCTCACAATCGATGGGGAATGAGCAGTTCTTC.

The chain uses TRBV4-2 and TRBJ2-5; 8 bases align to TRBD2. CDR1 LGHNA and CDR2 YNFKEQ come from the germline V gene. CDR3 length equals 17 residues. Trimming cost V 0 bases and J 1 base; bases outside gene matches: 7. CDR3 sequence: CASSQDPWAGGQETQYF. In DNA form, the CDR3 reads TGTGCCAGCAGCCAAGATCCCTGGGCGGGGGGCCAAGAGACCCAGTACTTC.

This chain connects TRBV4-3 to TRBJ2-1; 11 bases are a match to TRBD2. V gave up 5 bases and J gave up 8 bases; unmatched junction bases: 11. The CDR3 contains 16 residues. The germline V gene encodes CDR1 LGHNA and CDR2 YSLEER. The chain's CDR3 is CASSTRTSGYSHEQFF. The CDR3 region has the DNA TGCGCCAGCAGCACCCGGACTAGCGGGTATAGCCATGAGCAGTTCTTC.

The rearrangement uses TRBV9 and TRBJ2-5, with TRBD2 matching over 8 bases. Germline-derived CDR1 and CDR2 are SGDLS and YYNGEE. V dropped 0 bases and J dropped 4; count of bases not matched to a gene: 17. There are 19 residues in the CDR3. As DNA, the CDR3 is TGTGCCAGCAGCGTAGGAGGTCGGGCGGGAGGTCCCTCGGGAGAGACCCAGTACTTC. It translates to CASSVGGRAGGPSGETQYF.

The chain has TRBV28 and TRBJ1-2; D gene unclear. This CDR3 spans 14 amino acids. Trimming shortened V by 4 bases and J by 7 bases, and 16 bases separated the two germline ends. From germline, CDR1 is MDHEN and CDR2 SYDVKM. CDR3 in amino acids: CASSYPRRGLGYTF. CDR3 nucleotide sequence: TGTGCCAGCAGTTACCCCAGAAGAGGGCTTGGCTACACCTTC.